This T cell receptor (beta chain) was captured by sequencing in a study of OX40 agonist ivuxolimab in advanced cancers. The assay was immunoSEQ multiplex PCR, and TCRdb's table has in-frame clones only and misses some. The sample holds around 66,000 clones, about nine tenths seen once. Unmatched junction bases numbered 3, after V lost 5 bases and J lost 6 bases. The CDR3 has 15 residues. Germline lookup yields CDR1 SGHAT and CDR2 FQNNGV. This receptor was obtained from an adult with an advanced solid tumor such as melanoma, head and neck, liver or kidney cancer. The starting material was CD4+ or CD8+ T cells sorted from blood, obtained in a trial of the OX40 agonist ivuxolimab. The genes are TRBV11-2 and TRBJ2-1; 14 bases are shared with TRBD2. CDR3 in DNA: TGTGCCAGCAGCCAGGGACTAGCGGGAGTCAATGAGCAGTTCTTC. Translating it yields CASSQGLAGVNEQFF.